The rows below give T cell receptor beta chains drawn from one sample of a study of blood T cell repertoires in COVID-19. Sequencing was performed with immunoSEQ multiplex PCR; in TCRdb, only in-frame clones are kept and a portion is missing. The sample carries about 120,000 clones, roughly 80% recorded once. The sequenced sample was peripheral blood. These receptors all stem from a human donor in a cohort sampled during active COVID-19. The CDR3 runs from the conserved cysteine through the conserved F or W.

j_call v_call cdr3_aa
TRBJ2-5 TRBV12-3/TRBV12-4 CASSFPGEETQYF
TRBJ2-3 TRBV10-1 CASSESSGGSPDTQYF
TRBJ2-1 TRBV27 CASSPAGGSYNEQFF
TRBJ2-7 TRBV12-3/TRBV12-4 CASTTTGDEQYF
TRBJ1-1 TRBV9 CASSVGDSGTEAFF
TRBJ1-4 TRBV11-3 CASSLTAPRGNEKLFF
TRBJ1-6 TRBV11-2 CASSSDSSPLHF
TRBJ1-2 TRBV30 CAWPPVNYGYTF
TRBJ2-7 TRBV6-2/TRBV6-3 CASSRLQGGGNYEQYF
TRBJ2-2 TRBV5-1 CASSTSGTGDTGELFF
TRBJ2-1 TRBV13 CASSSTSGPYNEQFF
TRBJ1-6 TRBV6-5 CASRGQGVGNSPLHF